This T cell receptor (beta chain) was captured in a study of technical replicates of blood from a few donors. Measured with immunoSEQ multiplex PCR; TCRdb has only the in-frame clones, and not every one. The table lists about 84,000 clones, roughly 97% of them singletons. The source is a human donor in good health. The sequenced sample was T cells isolated from PBMCs.

The CDR3 loop reads CASRGGGANTEAFF. Here the CDR3 DNA reads TGTGCCAGCAGAGGAGGGGGGGCGAACACTGAAGCTTTCTTT. The chain is built from TRBV6-5 and TRBJ1-1, with a tentative D call TRBD1 (6 bases). V was trimmed by 6 bases and J by 1 base, leaving 12 bases between them. This CDR3 contains 14 residues. Germline values: CDR1 MNHEY, CDR2 SVGAGI.